These 18 T cell receptor beta chains came from one sample sequenced in a study of sequential checkpoint blockade in melanoma (dated by TCRdb to the late 2010s). The meaning of the sample's treatment or condition label: randomized to nivolumab then ipilimumab (arm A) or the reverse (arm B). The library was made by the immunoSEQ multiplex PCR assay. The immuneACCESS repertoire file appears here via TCRdb, limited to in-frame rearrangements. These files lack a portion of the clones; in checked studies, under half of the deficit traces to unresolved V genes, and the cause of the others is not known. For this sample there are over 20,000 clones; approximately 68% appear just once. 15% to 20% of the sample goes to the ten largest clones. Sequencing was performed on CD8+ T cells sorted from blood (inferred from file names), taken from a patient given nivolumab and ipilimumab in sequence. The source of these receptors is a human donor with melanoma.

V gene TRBV7-9 combines with J gene TRBJ1-4; D possibly corresponds to TRBD1 (6 bases). The CDR3 consists of 17 residues. The V and J ends lost 1 base and 6 bases respectively, with 18 bases between them. Germline CDR1 and CDR2: SEHNR and FQNEAQ (reference sequence). The CDR3 loop reads CASSLGALQGMDEKLFF. For the CDR3, the DNA is TGTGCCAGCAGCTTAGGGGCCCTACAGGGCATGGATGAAAAACTGTTTTTT.

The chain combines TRBV13 with TRBJ1-4; D unclear. The CDR3 is 14 residues long. The V end lost 5 bases, the J end lost 4 bases, and 11 bases lay between the germline ends. Germline V CDR1 and CDR2: PRHDT, FYEKMQ (reference sequence). This chain's CDR3 is CASSAGIGNEKLFF. The DNA of the CDR3 is TGTGCCAGCAGCGCCGGGATCGGTAATGAAAAACTGTTTTTT. Using reference TRBV13 and TRBJ1-4 for the parts outside the CDR3, the full variable domain is AAGVIQSPRHLIKEKRETATLKCYPIPRHDTVYWYQQGPGQDPQFLISFYEKMQSDKGSIPDRFSAQQFSDYHSELNMSSLELGDSALYFCASSAGIGNEKLFFGSGTQLSVL.

This rearrangement joins TRBV5-5 to TRBJ1-1; TRBD1 might be the D (5 bases). V lost 3 bases and J 1 base, leaving 13 bases between the germline ends. CDR1 is SGHKS, CDR2 YYEKEE, per germline (reference sequence). CDR3 length: 15 amino acids. The CDR3 region is CASSSQRGGNTEAFF. The CDR3 coding sequence is TGTGCCAGCAGCTCGCAGCGGGGGGGGAACACTGAAGCTTTCTTT.

V usage is TRBV28 and J usage is TRBJ2-5, with TRBD1 identical over 7 bases. CDR1 is MDHEN and CDR2 is SYDVKM in the germline V gene. The J segment lost 2 bases and the V segment lost 5 bases, leaving 14 bases of the junction unmatched. CDR3 length: 17 amino acids. The CDR3 region is CASSPTRDRMSQETQYF. The CDR3 DNA reads as TGTGCCAGCAGTCCTACCCGGGACAGAATGAGTCAAGAGACCCAGTACTTC.

This chain connects TRBV6-1 to TRBJ2-3; 9 positions agree with TRBD2. Germline V gene data show CDR1 as MNHNS and CDR2 as SASEGT. The CDR3 covers 17 residues. The V segment lost 4 bases and the J segment 6 bases; nucleotides outside the gene matches: 14. Here the CDR3 reads CASSALGVAGDTDTQYF. CDR3 DNA: TGTGCCAGCAGTGCTCTAGGGGTAGCGGGGGACACGGATACGCAGTATTTT.

The genes are TRBV7-2 and TRBJ2-7; 8 nucleotides line up with TRBD1. The V segment lost 1 base and the J segment 1 base; nucleotides outside the gene matches: 6. Germline V gene data show CDR1 as SGHTA and CDR2 as FQGNSA. The length of the CDR3 is 16 residues. DNA for the CDR3: TGTGCCAGCAGCTTAGGATCAGGGGGCTTTTCCTACGAGCAGTACTTC. This gives the protein CASSLGSGGFSYEQYF.

This clone is large in the sample. The chain has TRBV14 and TRBJ2-3, with D possibly being TRBD2 (5 bases). Germline V gene lookup returns CDR1 SGHDN and CDR2 FVKESK. Trimming cost V 6 bases and J 2 bases, with 12 bases left between them. The CDR3 covers 14 residues. The CDR3 region is CASSRTGTTDTQYF. DNA of the CDR3: TGTGCCAGCAGTAGGACGGGAACCACAGATACGCAGTATTTT. Full variable domain (missing parts from reference TRBV14 and TRBJ2-3): EAGVTQFPSHSVIEKGQTVTLRCDPISGHDNLYWYRRVMGKEIKFLLHFVKESKQDESGMPNNRFLAERTGGTYSTLKVQPAELEDSGVYFCASSRTGTTDTQYFGPGTRLTVL.

This chain connects TRBV7-6 to TRBJ2-5, with D possibly TRBD2 on 6 matching bases. With 5 bases removed from V and 9 bases from J, the gap between germline ends came to 19 bases. The CDR3 spans 14 residues. Germline V gives CDR1 SGHVS, CDR2 FNYEAQ. DNA of the CDR3: TGTGCCAGCAGCCCAACGGGCCCCACGGGGGCCCAGTACTTC. It codes for CASSPTGPTGAQYF.

The V call is TRBV4-3, the J call TRBJ1-6; 11 bases align to TRBD1. CDR3 length: 15 amino acids. Losses at the gene ends were 4 bases for V and 6 bases for J; bases not matched to a gene: 2. Germline V lookup: CDR1 LGHNA, CDR2 YSLEER. CDR3 nucleotide sequence: TGCGCCAGCAGCCGAGGGACAGGGGGTAATTCACCCCTCCACTTT. It is translated as CASSRGTGGNSPLHF.

DNA of the CDR3: TGTGCCAGCAGTGACGGGACTAGCGGGGGTAATGAGCAGTTCTTC. Residues: CASSDGTSGGNEQFF. The rearrangement uses TRBV27 and TRBJ2-1; TRBD2 matches at 14 bases. The germline V gene encodes CDR1 MNHEY and CDR2 SMNVEV (reference sequence). V lost 5 bases, J lost 7 bases, and 4 bases stayed unmatched. The CDR3 is 15 residues long.

The chain has TRBV7-9 and TRBJ2-7; D is uncertain. V was trimmed by 5 bases and J by 0 bases, leaving 8 bases between them. CDR1 is SEHNR, CDR2 FQNEAQ, per germline (reference sequence). The CDR3 has 13 residues. The CDR3 DNA reads TGTGCCAGCAGCCCTTATAGCTCCTACGAGCAGTACTTC. Translated: CASSPYSSYEQYF.

The chain joins TRBV4-3 to TRBJ2-3, with D hard to call. This CDR3 spans 13 amino acids. Germline loops: CDR1 LGHNA, CDR2 YSLEER. Deletions cut 1 base from V and 9 bases from J, with 11 bases between. Here the CDR3 reads CASSQGIGGTQYF. CDR3 in DNA: TGCGCCAGCAGCCAAGGGATCGGCGGAACGCAGTATTTT.

The rearrangement joins TRBV6-5 to TRBJ1-2, with a weak D call TRBD1 (6 bases). This CDR3 is built from 15 residues. Germline V lookup: CDR1 MNHEY, CDR2 SVGAGI. The V end lost 6 bases, the J end lost 3 bases, and 17 bases lay between the germline ends. CDR3 nucleotide sequence: TGTGCCAGCAGCCCTTCGACAGGACCCTACTATGGCTACACCTTC. It specifies CASSPSTGPYYGYTF.

With regard to this clone: The junction shows a germline mismatch at one end, possibly a read error. This sequence joins TRBV7-8 and TRBJ2-1; maybe TRBD1 (6 bases). Germline V gene sequence: CDR1 SGHVS, CDR2 FQNEAQ. There are 11 residues in the CDR3. CDR3 sequence: CASSLGQGPFF. Written as DNA, the CDR3 is TGTGCCAGCAGTTTAGGCCAGGGGCCGTTCTTC.

This chain joins TRBV4-3 and TRBJ2-1, with no clear D. Germline CDR1 LGHNA, CDR2 YSLEER. V lost 1 base to trimming and J lost 0 bases, with 7 bases between them. The CDR3 sequence is 15 residues long. The CDR3 bases are TGCGCCAGCAGCCAAGGAAGGAGCTCCTACAATGAGCAGTTCTTC. This codes for CASSQGRSSYNEQFF.

The rearrangement joins TRBV7-8 to TRBJ1-5, with TRBD1 identical over 8 bases. CDR1 and CDR2 from the germline V gene are SGHVS and FQNEAQ. Trimming took 3 bases from V and 0 from J; bases not matched to a gene: 1. CDR3 length: 15 residues. The CDR3 DNA sequence: TGTGCCAGCAGCTTGGACAGGGTTAGCAATCAGCCCCAGCATTTT. It specifies CASSLDRVSNQPQHF.

The chain joins TRBV2 to TRBJ2-7; the match to TRBD2 covers 7 bases. This CDR3 spans 12 amino acids. Trimming removed 3 bases from V and 6 bases from J; junction bases left unmatched: 2. Germline assignment: CDR1 SNHLY and CDR2 FYNNEI. CDR3 sequence reads: CASSEGGVEQYV. CDR3 DNA sequence: TGTGCCAGCAGTGAGGGGGGGGTCGAGCAGTACGTC.

V is TRBV9 and J is TRBJ1-6; D is possibly TRBD1 (6 bases). This CDR3 spans 15 amino acids. Trimming removed 0 bases from V and 7 bases from J, with 11 bases in between. CDR1 and CDR2 (germline): SGDLS, YYNGEE. The CDR3 bases are TGTGCCAGCAGCGTAGTTCAGGGGCGGAATTCACCCCTCCACTTT. Translation: CASSVVQGRNSPLHF. Filled out from reference TRBV9 and TRBJ1-6, the complete variable domain reads DSGVTQTPKHLITATGQRVTLRCSPRSGDLSVYWYQQSLDQGLQFLIQYYNGEERAKGNILERFSAQQFPDLHSELNLSSLELGDSALYFCASSVVQGRNSPLHFGNGTRLTVT.